This T cell receptor (beta chain) was found in a study of CD4 and CD8 cells across lung adenocarcinoma regions. Donors had localized lung adenocarcinoma, a non-small cell lung cancer. The CDR3 has 16 amino acids. V dropped 6 bases and J dropped 11 bases, with 28 bases sitting between them. Germline V CDR1 and CDR2: MNHNS, SASEGT. TCRdb reanalysed the PCR reads using MiXCR and keeps one entry per CDR3 protein. The repertoire holds about 20,000 distinct CDR3 sequences, with around 56% as singletons. The sample was CD8+ T cells from the center of a lung tumor. The TCR originated in a female donor with lung adenocarcinoma. The CD4 and CD8 labels of this study may be unreliable. This chain joins TRBV6-1 and TRBJ2-5, with a tentative D call TRBD1 (6 bases). CDR3 sequence reads: CASRGAGGGAPDTQYF. CDR3 in DNA: TGTGCCAGCAGGGGGGCTGGGGGCGGTGCCCCAGATACGCAGTACTTC.